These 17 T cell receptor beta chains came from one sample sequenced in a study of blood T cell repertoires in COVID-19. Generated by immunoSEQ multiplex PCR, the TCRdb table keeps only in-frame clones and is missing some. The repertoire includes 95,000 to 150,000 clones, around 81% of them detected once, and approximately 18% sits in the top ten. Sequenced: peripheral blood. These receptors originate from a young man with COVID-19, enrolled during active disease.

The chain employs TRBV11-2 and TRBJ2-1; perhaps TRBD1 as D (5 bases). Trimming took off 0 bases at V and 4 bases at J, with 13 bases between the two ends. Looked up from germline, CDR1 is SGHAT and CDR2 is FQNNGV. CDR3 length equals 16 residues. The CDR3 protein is CASSLDGALGYNEQFF. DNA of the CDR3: TGTGCCAGCAGCTTAGATGGGGCATTGGGGTACAATGAGCAGTTCTTC.

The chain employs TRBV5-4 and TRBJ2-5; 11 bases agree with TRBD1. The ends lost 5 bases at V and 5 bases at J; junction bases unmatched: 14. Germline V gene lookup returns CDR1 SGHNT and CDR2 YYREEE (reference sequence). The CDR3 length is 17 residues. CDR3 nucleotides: TGTGCCAGCAGTACGGACAGGGGGCGCTCAATCGGTGAGACCCAGTACTTC. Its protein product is CASSTDRGRSIGETQYF.

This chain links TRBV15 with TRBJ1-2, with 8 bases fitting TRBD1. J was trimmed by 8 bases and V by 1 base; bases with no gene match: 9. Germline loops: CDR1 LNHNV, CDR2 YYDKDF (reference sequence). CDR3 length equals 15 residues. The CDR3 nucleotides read TGTGCCACCAGCAGAGGACGGACAGGGCATCGAGGCTACACCTTC. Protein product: CATSRGRTGHRGYTF. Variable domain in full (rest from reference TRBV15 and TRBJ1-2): DAMVIQNPRYQVTQFGKPVTLSCSQTLNHNVMYWYQQKSSQAPKLLFHYYDKDFNNEADTPDNFQSRRPNTSFCFLDIRSPGLGDTAMYLCATSRGRTGHRGYTFGSGTRLTVV.

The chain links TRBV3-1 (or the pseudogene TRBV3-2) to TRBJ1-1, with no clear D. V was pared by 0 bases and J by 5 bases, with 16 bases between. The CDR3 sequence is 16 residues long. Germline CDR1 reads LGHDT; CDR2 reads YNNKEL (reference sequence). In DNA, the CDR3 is TGTGCCAGCAGCCAAGATAGCCTACCGGGGTCGACTGAAGCTTTCTTT. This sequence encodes CASSQDSLPGSTEAFF.

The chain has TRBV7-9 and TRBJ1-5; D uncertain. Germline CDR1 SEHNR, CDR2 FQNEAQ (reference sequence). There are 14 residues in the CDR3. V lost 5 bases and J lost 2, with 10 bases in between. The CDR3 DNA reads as TGTGCCAGCAGCGCAGGCCAGGGCAATCAGCCCCAGCATTTT. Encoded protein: CASSAGQGNQPQHF.

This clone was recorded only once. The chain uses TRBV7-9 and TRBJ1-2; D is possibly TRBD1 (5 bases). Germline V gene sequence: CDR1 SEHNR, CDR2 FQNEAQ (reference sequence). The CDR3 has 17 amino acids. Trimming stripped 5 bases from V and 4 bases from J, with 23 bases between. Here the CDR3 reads CASSPGDGGRIGYGYTF. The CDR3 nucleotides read TGTGCCAGCAGCCCTGGAGATGGGGGGAGGATAGGCTATGGCTACACCTTC.

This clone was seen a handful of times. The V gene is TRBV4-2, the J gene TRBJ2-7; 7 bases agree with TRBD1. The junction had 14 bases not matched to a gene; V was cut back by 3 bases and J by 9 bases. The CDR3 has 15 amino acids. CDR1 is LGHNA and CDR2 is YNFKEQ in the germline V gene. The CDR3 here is CASSQVTGAPHAQYF. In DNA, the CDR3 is TGTGCCAGCAGCCAGGTCACAGGGGCCCCCCACGCGCAGTACTTC.

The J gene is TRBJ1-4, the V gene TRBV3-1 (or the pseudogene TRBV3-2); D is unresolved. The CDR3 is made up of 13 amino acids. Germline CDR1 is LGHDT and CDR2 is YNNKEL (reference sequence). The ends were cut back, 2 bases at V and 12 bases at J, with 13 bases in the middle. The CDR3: CASSQRGPPELFF. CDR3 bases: TGTGCCAGCAGCCAACGAGGGCCTCCGGAACTGTTTTTT.

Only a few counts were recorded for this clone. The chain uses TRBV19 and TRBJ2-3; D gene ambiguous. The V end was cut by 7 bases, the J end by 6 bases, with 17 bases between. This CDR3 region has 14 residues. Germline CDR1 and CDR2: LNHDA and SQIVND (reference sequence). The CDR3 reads CASTPVLESDTQYF. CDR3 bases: TGTGCCAGTACCCCGGTTCTCGAGTCCGATACGCAGTATTTT.

In DNA form, the CDR3 reads TGTGCCAGCAGCTTAGTCTCTAGCGGGGGCCCCCGGACCCAGTACTTC. Translating it yields CASSLVSSGGPRTQYF. This chain connects TRBV7-2 to TRBJ2-5; 10 positions agree with TRBD2. Trimming took 1 base from V and 7 from J; bases not matched to a gene: 9. The CDR3 has 16 residues. Germline values: CDR1 SGHTA, CDR2 FQGNSA. The variable domain in full, completed from reference TRBV7-2 and TRBJ2-5, reads GAGVSQSPSNKVTEKGKDVELRCDPISGHTALYWYRQSLGQGLEFLIYFQGNSAPDKSGLPSDRFSAERTGGSVSTLTIQRTQQEDSAVYLCASSLVSSGGPRTQYFGPGTRLLVL.

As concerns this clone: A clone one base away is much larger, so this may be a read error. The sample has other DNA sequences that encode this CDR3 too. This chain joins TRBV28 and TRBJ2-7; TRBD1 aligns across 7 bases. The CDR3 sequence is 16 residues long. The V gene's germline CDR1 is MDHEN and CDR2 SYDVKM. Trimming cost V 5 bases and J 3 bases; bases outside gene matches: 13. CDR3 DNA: TGTGCCAGCAGTAAAGGTGGGGGACAGCCGAGCTACGAGCAGTACTTC. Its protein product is CASSKGGGQPSYEQYF.

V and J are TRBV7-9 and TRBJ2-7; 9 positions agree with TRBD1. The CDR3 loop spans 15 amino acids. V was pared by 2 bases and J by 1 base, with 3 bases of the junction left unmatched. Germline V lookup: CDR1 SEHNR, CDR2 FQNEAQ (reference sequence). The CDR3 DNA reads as TGTGCCAGCAGCTTATCGGGACAGGGATCCTACGAGCAGTACTTC. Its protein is CASSLSGQGSYEQYF.

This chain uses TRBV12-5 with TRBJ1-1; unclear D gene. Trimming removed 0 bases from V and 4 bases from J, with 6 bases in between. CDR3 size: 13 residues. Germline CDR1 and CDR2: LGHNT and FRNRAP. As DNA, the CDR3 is TGTGCTAGTGGTTTGGTACTTAGCACTGAAGCTTTCTTT. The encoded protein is CASGLVLSTEAFF.

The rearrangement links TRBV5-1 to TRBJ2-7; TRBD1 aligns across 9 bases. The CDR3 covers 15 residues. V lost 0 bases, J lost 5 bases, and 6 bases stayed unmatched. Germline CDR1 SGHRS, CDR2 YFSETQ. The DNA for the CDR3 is TGCGCCAGCAGCTTGGGGGACAGGGAGCGGGACGAGCAGTACTTC. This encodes CASSLGDRERDEQYF.

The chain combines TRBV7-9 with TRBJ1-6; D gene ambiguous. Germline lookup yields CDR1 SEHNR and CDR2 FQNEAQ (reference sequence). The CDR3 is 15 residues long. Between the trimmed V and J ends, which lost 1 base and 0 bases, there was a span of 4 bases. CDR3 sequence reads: CASSLDSSYNSPLHF. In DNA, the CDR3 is TGTGCCAGCAGCTTAGACAGCTCCTATAATTCACCCCTCCACTTT.

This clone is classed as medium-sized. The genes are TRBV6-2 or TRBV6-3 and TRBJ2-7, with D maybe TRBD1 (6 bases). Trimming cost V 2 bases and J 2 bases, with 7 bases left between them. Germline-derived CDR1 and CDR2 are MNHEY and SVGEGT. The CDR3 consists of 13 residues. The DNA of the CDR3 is TGTGCCAGCAGTTACCGGGACACCTACGAGCAGTACTTC. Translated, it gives CASSYRDTYEQYF.

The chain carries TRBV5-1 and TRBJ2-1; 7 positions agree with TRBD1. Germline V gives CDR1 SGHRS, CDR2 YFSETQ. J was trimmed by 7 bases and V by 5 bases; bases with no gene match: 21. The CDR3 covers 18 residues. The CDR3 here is CASSSGTAVFSGVNEQFF. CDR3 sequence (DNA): TGCGCCAGCAGTTCCGGGACAGCGGTGTTTTCCGGGGTGAATGAGCAGTTCTTC.